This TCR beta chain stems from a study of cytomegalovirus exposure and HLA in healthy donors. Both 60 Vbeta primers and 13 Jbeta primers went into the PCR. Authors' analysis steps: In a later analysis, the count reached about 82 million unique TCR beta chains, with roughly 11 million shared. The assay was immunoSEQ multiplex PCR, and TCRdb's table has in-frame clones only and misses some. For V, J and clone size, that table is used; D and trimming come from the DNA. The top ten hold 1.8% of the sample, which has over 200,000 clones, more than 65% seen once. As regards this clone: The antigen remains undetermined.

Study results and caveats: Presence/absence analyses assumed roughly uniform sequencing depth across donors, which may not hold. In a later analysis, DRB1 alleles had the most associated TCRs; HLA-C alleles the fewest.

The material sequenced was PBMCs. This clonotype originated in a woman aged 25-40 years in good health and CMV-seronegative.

The DNA for the CDR3 is TGTGCCACCAGGGACTCCACAGATACGCAGTATTTT. Translating it yields CATRDSTDTQYF. The chain uses TRBV27 and TRBJ2-3; TRBD2 might be the D (6 bases). Germline CDR1 and CDR2: MNHEY and SMNVEV (reference sequence). The CDR3 runs to 12 residues. The V gene lost 10 bases and the J gene lost 2 bases, with 10 bases spanning the gap.